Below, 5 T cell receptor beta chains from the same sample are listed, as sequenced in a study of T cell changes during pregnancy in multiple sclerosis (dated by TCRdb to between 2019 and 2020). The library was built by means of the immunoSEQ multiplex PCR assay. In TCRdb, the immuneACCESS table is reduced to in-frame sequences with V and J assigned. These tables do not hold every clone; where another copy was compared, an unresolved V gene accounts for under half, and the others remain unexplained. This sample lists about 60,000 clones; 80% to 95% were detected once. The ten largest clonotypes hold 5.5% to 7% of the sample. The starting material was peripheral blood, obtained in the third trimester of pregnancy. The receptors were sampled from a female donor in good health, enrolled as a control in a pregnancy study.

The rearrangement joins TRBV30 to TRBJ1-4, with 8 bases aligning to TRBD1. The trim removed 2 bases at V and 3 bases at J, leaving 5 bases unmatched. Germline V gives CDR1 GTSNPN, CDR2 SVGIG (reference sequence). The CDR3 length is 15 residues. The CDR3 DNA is TGTGCCTGGAGTCCGATGACAGGGGCTAATGAAAAACTGTTTTTT. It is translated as CAWSPMTGANEKLFF.

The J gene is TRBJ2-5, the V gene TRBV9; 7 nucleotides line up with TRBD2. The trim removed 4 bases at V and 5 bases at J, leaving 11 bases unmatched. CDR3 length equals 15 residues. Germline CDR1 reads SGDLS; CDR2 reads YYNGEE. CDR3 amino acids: CASSTRTSEGETQYF. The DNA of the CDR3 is TGTGCCAGCAGCACCCGGACTAGTGAGGGGGAGACCCAGTACTTC.

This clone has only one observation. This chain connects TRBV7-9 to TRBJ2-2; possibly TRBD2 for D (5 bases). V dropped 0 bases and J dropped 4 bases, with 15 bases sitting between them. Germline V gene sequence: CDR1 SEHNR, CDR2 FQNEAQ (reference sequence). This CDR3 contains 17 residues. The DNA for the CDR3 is TGTGCCAGCAGCTTAGCGGCCGGCGGGTTCGGCACCGGGGAGCTGTTTTTT. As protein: CASSLAAGGFGTGELFF.

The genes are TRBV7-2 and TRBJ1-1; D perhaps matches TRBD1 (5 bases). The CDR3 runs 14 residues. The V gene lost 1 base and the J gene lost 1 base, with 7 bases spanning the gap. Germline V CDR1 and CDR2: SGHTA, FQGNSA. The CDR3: CASSLGGTNTEAFF. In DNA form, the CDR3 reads TGTGCCAGCAGCTTAGGCGGGACGAACACTGAAGCTTTCTTT.

This chain's CDR3 is CASSEMGQSNQPQHF. As DNA, the CDR3 is TGTGCCAGCAGTGAAATGGGACAAAGCAATCAGCCCCAGCATTTT. The chain recombines TRBV2 with TRBJ1-5; a possible D gene is TRBD1 (6 bases). The CDR3 length is 15 residues. Trimming removed 2 bases at V and 1 base at J, with 9 bases between. CDR1 and CDR2 (germline): SNHLY, FYNNEI. The full variable domain, rest sourced from reference TRBV2 and TRBJ1-5, is EPEVTQTPSHQVTQMGQEVILRCVPISNHLYFYWYRQILGQKVEFLVSFYNNEISEKSEIFDDQFSVERPDGSNFTLKIRSTKLEDSAMYFCASSEMGQSNQPQHFGDGTRLSIL.